This TCR beta chain was found in a study of blood T cell repertoires in COVID-19. V shed 5 bases and J shed 8 bases, with 21 bases lying between them. The CDR3 has 15 residues. The V gene's germline CDR1 is SGHTA and CDR2 FQGNSA. Clones were read by immunoSEQ multiplex PCR, and TCRdb kept only the in-frame ones, dropping some. The sample records roughly 230,000 clones, approximately 81% being singletons. Sequencing was performed on peripheral blood. This sequence joins TRBV7-2 and TRBJ1-2; possibly TRBD1 for D (6 bases). This sequence was found in a man aged 35-49 years with acute or convalescent COVID-19. The DNA of the CDR3 is TGTGCCAGCAGCGGCGGCTCGGGAACAGGGAGCGGCTACACCTTC. Its protein product is CASSGGSGTGSGYTF.